One sample yielded the 20 T cell receptor beta chains listed below, sequenced in a study of cytomegalovirus exposure and HLA in healthy donors. 60 Vbeta and 13 Jbeta primers were used in PCR. TCRdb's copy holds only in-frame clones and misses some; the assay was immunoSEQ multiplex PCR. The sample holds about 210,000 clones. Sequencing was carried out using PBMCs. The receptor set was obtained from a woman aged 25-40 years in good health and CMV-seropositive.

The chain links TRBV11-3 to TRBJ2-2, with a possible D match to TRBD2 (6 bases). The V gene's germline CDR1 is SGHNT and CDR2 YENEEA. V shed 0 bases and J shed 5 bases, with 7 bases lying between them. CDR3 length: 14 residues. The CDR3 region has the DNA TGTGCCAGCAGCTTAGATGGGGGGACCGGGGAGCTGTTTTTT. Amino acid sequence: CASSLDGGTGELFF.

This chain links TRBV18 with TRBJ1-5; 12 bases map to TRBD1. V dropped 0 bases and J dropped 6; count of bases not matched to a gene: 6. CDR1 KGHSH and CDR2 LQKENI come from the germline V gene. This CDR3 contains 17 residues. CDR3 DNA: TGTGCCAGCTCACCACCGTCGGGACAGGGGGCATCTCAGCCCCAGCATTTT. Its protein product is CASSPPSGQGASQPQHF.

Comments on this clone: Additional DNA sequences in this sample encode the identical CDR3. The chain combines TRBV2 with TRBJ2-2, with TRBD1 matching over 10 bases. Germline CDR1 and CDR2: SNHLY and FYNNEI. V was clipped by 8 bases and J by 4 bases; unmatched bases: 4. The CDR3 covers 14 residues. As DNA, the CDR3 is TGTGCCAGCCGGGGACAGGGGAGCACCGGGGAGCTGTTTTTT. Its translation: CASRGQGSTGELFF.

This rearrangement joins TRBV4-1 to TRBJ2-6; weak D call: TRBD2 (7 bases). CDR3 length: 18 amino acids. In germline, CDR1 is MGHRA, CDR2 YSYEKL. Deletions cut 0 bases from V and 1 base from J, with 13 bases between. Here the CDR3 reads CASSQEGGGPSGANVLTF. CDR3 nucleotides: TGCGCCAGCAGCCAAGAAGGGGGGGGGCCGTCTGGGGCCAACGTCCTGACTTTC.

This chain's CDR3 is CASSYSPPDWASQAFF. CDR3 coding DNA: TGTGCCAGCAGTTACTCCCCCCCAGATTGGGCCTCCCAAGCTTTCTTT. V gene TRBV6-5 combines with J gene TRBJ1-1; D gene unclear. The CDR3 is 16 residues long. Trimming took 0 bases from V and 9 from J, leaving 20 bases between them. Germline V lookup: CDR1 MNHEY, CDR2 SVGAGI.

The gene calls are TRBV7-2 and TRBJ2-7; TRBD1 is a possible D gene (6 bases). CDR1 is SGHTA and CDR2 is FQGNSA in the germline V gene. Trimming took off 2 bases at V and 2 bases at J, with 10 bases between the two ends. CDR3 length equals 14 residues. The CDR3 here is CASSLFTGPYEQYF. The DNA for the CDR3 is TGTGCCAGCAGCTTATTCACAGGGCCCTACGAGCAGTACTTC. Full variable domain (missing parts from reference TRBV7-2 and TRBJ2-7): GAGVSQSPSNKVTEKGKDVELRCDPISGHTALYWYRQSLGQGLEFLIYFQGNSAPDKSGLPSDRFSAERTGGSVSTLTIQRTQQEDSAVYLCASSLFTGPYEQYFGPGTRLTVT.

The chain's CDR3 is CASSWGQVNYGYTF. The CDR3 nucleotides are TGTGCCAGCAGCTGGGGACAGGTTAACTATGGCTACACCTTC. This rearrangement joins TRBV7-8 to TRBJ1-2; 8 positions agree with TRBD1. The CDR3 runs 14 residues. V lost 4 bases and J lost 1; bases outside the gene matches: 2. Germline V gene lookup returns CDR1 SGHVS and CDR2 FQNEAQ.

Turning to this clone: One end of the junction varies from germline; a read error may be responsible. At the DNA level, this CDR3 is encoded by other sequences in the same sample as well. The chain is built from TRBV5-8 and TRBJ2-2; D call uncertain. Germline loops: CDR1 SGHTS, CDR2 YDEGEE. The CDR3 is made up of 15 amino acids. The CDR3 reads CASSLASGSAGELFF. The CDR3 DNA sequence: TGTGCCAGCAGTTTGGCGTCCGGTTCGGCCGGGGAGCTGTTTTTT. The full variable domain, its missing parts supplied by reference TRBV5-8 and TRBJ2-2, is EAGVTQSPTHLIKTRGQQATLRCSPISGHTSVYWYQQALGLGLQFLLWYDEGEERNRGNFPPRFSGRQFPNYSSELNVNALELEDSALYLCASSLASGSAGELFFGEGSRLTVL.

The rearrangement joins TRBV2 to TRBJ1-1; 10 bases fit TRBD1. The trim removed 5 bases at V and 5 bases at J, leaving 2 bases unmatched. Germline CDR1 and CDR2: SNHLY and FYNNEI. This CDR3 contains 13 residues. The CDR3 protein is CASSRDRGTEAFF. CDR3 nucleotide sequence: TGTGCCAGCAGTAGGGACAGGGGAACTGAAGCTTTCTTT.

The genes are TRBV29-1 and TRBJ2-7; D might be TRBD1 (5 bases). Germline loops: CDR1 SQVTM, CDR2 ANQGSEA. Trimming stripped 6 bases from V and 3 bases from J, with 12 bases between. The CDR3 spans 12 residues. The CDR3 spells CSVTQGVYEQYF. For the CDR3, the DNA is TGCAGCGTCACCCAGGGCGTCTACGAGCAGTACTTC.

This sequence joins TRBV29-1 and TRBJ1-2; TRBD1 agrees at 10 bases. V lost 6 bases to trimming and J lost 4 bases; unmatched junction nucleotides: 5. This CDR3 spans 13 amino acids. Germline loops: CDR1 SQVTM, CDR2 ANQGSEA. CDR3 region: CSVGTGDVYGYTF. As DNA, the CDR3 is TGCAGCGTGGGGACAGGGGATGTCTATGGCTACACCTTC. Full variable domain (rest looked up from reference TRBV29-1 and TRBJ1-2): SAVISQKPSRDICQRGTSLTIQCQVDSQVTMMFWYRQQPGQSLTLIATANQGSEATYESGFVIDKFPISRPNLTFSTLTVSNMSPEDSSIYLCSVGTGDVYGYTFGSGTRLTVV.

The chain uses TRBV28 and TRBJ2-7, with 7 positions matching TRBD2. The trim removed 4 bases at V and 4 bases at J, leaving 10 bases unmatched. The germline gives CDR1 MDHEN, CDR2 SYDVKM. CDR3 length equals 15 residues. The CDR3 here is CASSSATGGTYEQYF. The CDR3 DNA is TGTGCCAGCAGTTCAGCCACCGGGGGGACTTACGAGCAGTACTTC. The variable domain in full, completed from reference TRBV28 and TRBJ2-7, reads DVKVTQSSRYLVKRTGEKVFLECVQDMDHENMFWYRQDPGLGLRLIYFSYDVKMKEKGDIPEGYSVSREKKERFSLILESASTNQTSMYLCASSSATGGTYEQYFGPGTRLTVT.

The rearrangement joins TRBV20-1 to TRBJ2-3, with a weak D call TRBD2 (5 bases). This CDR3 has 10 residues. CDR1 DFQATT and CDR2 SNEGSKA come from the germline V gene (reference sequence). V was trimmed by 6 bases and J by 8 bases, leaving 9 bases between them. CDR3 nucleotides: TGCAGTGCGTGGAGCGGTACGCAGTATTTT. This encodes CSAWSGTQYF.

The V gene is TRBV29-1, the J gene TRBJ2-7, with 7 bases aligning to TRBD1. V lost 6 bases, J lost 1 base, and 6 bases stayed unmatched. CDR3 length equals 13 residues. From germline, CDR1 is SQVTM and CDR2 ANQGSEA. CDR3: CSVRTGRSYEQYF. The CDR3 DNA reads as TGCAGCGTCCGGACAGGCCGTTCCTACGAGCAGTACTTC.

The genes are TRBV2 and TRBJ1-1; 10 nucleotides match TRBD1. V shed 3 bases and J 5 bases; nucleotides not matched to a gene: 9. The CDR3 is 16 amino acids. The germline V gene encodes CDR1 SNHLY and CDR2 FYNNEI. In DNA form, the CDR3 reads TGTGCCAGCAGTGACCCGAGACAGGGGGCCGGGACTGAAGCTTTCTTT. It codes for CASSDPRQGAGTEAFF.

The chain recombines TRBV11-2 with TRBJ2-1, with a weak D call TRBD1 (5 bases). The germline V gene encodes CDR1 SGHAT and CDR2 FQNNGV. The CDR3 is made up of 14 amino acids. V was pared by 4 bases and J by 5 bases, with 12 bases between. CDR3 amino acids: CASSSRVRDNEQFF. The CDR3 coding sequence is TGTGCCAGCAGCTCCAGGGTTCGGGACAATGAGCAGTTCTTC.

The chain uses TRBV9 and TRBJ2-3; 11 positions match TRBD2. Looked up from germline, CDR1 is SGDLS and CDR2 is YYNGEE. The V and J ends lost 2 bases and 4 bases, in that order; junction bases with no gene match: 3. The CDR3 is made up of 15 amino acids. The DNA for the CDR3 is TGTGCCAGCAGCGTGACTAGCGGGGTTGCAGATACGCAGTATTTT. Translated, it gives CASSVTSGVADTQYF.

The chain recombines TRBV5-1 with TRBJ2-1, with 14 bases that match TRBD2. V dropped 3 bases and J dropped 8; count of bases not matched to a gene: 4. The V gene's germline CDR1 is SGHRS and CDR2 YFSETQ. This CDR3 has 15 amino acids. The CDR3 loop is CASSSGLAGADEQFF. The CDR3 DNA follows: TGCGCCAGCAGCTCGGGACTAGCGGGAGCGGATGAGCAGTTCTTC.

The V gene is TRBV5-1, the J gene TRBJ2-7, with 7 bases lining up with TRBD1. The CDR3 length is 16 residues. The trim removed 0 bases at V and 4 bases at J, leaving 10 bases unmatched. Looked up from germline, CDR1 is SGHRS and CDR2 is YFSETQ. CDR3 protein: CASSLAKGTVIYEQYF. CDR3 nucleotides: TGCGCCAGCAGCTTGGCCAAGGGGACAGTGATATACGAGCAGTACTTC.

The rearrangement links TRBV11-2 to TRBJ2-5, with TRBD1 identical over 7 bases. The CDR3 totals 13 residues. V was clipped by 1 base and J by 5 bases; unmatched bases: 1. The germline V gene has CDR1 SGHAT and CDR2 FQNNGV. The CDR3, as DNA: TGTGCCAGCAGCTTAGGACAGGGTGAGACCCAGTACTTC. This encodes CASSLGQGETQYF.